This T cell receptor (beta chain) derives from a study of T cell repertoires in cytomegalovirus infection. Across the study: Signatures in public TCR beta sequences pointed to both CMV infection and matching HLA type.

This clonotype was seen repeatedly, ten times or more. The antigen remains undetermined. Overall study findings and caveats: People with CMV and the relevant HLA were identified by cumulative public TCR beta family frequency. HLA-C-restricted CMV clonotypes gave the most frequent clonotype in two of eight donors.

From the reads, TCRdb called clonotypes with MiXCR, one entry per CDR3 protein. The table lists fewer than 250,000 distinct CDR3 sequences, about 12% of them singletons. The CDR3 sequence is 15 residues long. Germline CDR1 and CDR2: MNHNS and SASEGT. V was pared by 2 bases and J by 4 bases, with 1 base of the junction left unmatched. The receptor comes from a human donor in good health (CMV status not recorded). Some clones in this sample may be carry-over from other donors' samples. The chain combines TRBV6-1 with TRBJ2-1, with TRBD2 matching over 11 bases. The sample consisted of PBMCs. This chain's CDR3 is CASSERTSGYNEQFF. The CDR3 DNA reads TGTGCCAGCAGTGAAAGGACTAGCGGGTACAATGAGCAGTTCTTC.